One sample yielded the 27 T cell receptor beta chains listed below, sequenced in a study of TIL therapy for anti-PD-1-resistant metastatic lung cancer. Sequencing used immunoSEQ v3. Profiling relied on immunoSEQ multiplex PCR, and the TCRdb table lists in-frame clones only, not all of them. This sample yields under 65,000 clones, of which more than 80% are seen a single time; less than 3.5% belongs to the top ten. Noted time point: pre-treatment sample, taken before nivolumab and TIL therapy. The input for sequencing was blood, taken at baseline. The receptors here all came from a person between 30 and 80 years old with non-small cell lung cancer.

The chain employs TRBV19 and TRBJ1-6; 10 bases are a match to TRBD1. This CDR3 has 15 residues. The V gene's germline CDR1 is LNHDA and CDR2 SQIVND (reference sequence). After removal of 4 bases from V and 5 bases from J, the junction contained 2 bases not matched to a gene. The CDR3 sequence: CASSKGTGDNSPLHF. The CDR3 DNA reads as TGTGCCAGTAGTAAAGGGACAGGGGATAATTCACCCCTCCACTTT.

The V call is TRBV18, the J call TRBJ2-1; the match to TRBD1 covers 7 bases. CDR1 and CDR2 (germline): KGHSH, LQKENI. V lost 5 bases to trimming and J lost 0 bases; unmatched junction nucleotides: 1. The CDR3 runs 14 residues. Here the CDR3 DNA reads TGTGCCAGCTCATGGGACAGCTCCTACAATGAGCAGTTCTTC. Amino acid sequence: CASSWDSSYNEQFF.

This clone occurred a few times. The V gene is TRBV7-2, the J gene TRBJ2-1; D is perhaps TRBD1 or TRBD2 (5 bases each). The CDR3 extends over 15 amino acids. Germline lookup yields CDR1 SGHTA and CDR2 FQGNSA. Trimming removed 4 bases at V and 4 bases at J, with 14 bases between. CDR3 DNA sequence: TGTGCCAGCAGCTCGTCGGGGACCAAGTACAATGAGCAGTTCTTC. Protein sequence: CASSSSGTKYNEQFF.

This rearrangement joins TRBV6-5 to TRBJ1-1, with TRBD1 matching over 7 bases. This CDR3 comprises 13 residues. Trimming took 10 bases from V and 3 from J; bases not matched to a gene: 8. Per germline, CDR1 MNHEY and CDR2 SVGAGI. In DNA, the CDR3 is TGTGCCACACCATACACAGGGGACACTGAAGCTTTCTTT. As protein: CATPYTGDTEAFF.

The rearrangement joins TRBV9 to TRBJ1-5, with a tentative D call TRBD1 (5 bases). Looked up from germline, CDR1 is SGDLS and CDR2 is YYNGEE. This CDR3 comprises 14 residues. Between the trimmed V and J ends, which lost 2 bases and 1 base, there was a span of 7 bases. The CDR3 nucleotides are TGTGCCAGCAGCGTGGGGGACAGCAATCAGCCCCAGCATTTT. It is translated as CASSVGDSNQPQHF.

This sequence joins TRBV6-1 and TRBJ1-5; 9 nucleotides line up with TRBD1. This CDR3 is 16 amino acids long. Germline loops: CDR1 MNHNS, CDR2 SASEGT. Germline trimming cut 1 base from V and 2 bases from J; bases unmatched to any gene: 3. DNA for the CDR3: TGTGCCAGCAGTGAAGGGACAGGGGCTGGCAATCAGCCCCAGCATTTT. Amino acid sequence: CASSEGTGAGNQPQHF.

The rearrangement uses TRBV24-1 and TRBJ2-3; 8 positions match TRBD2. The CDR3 length is 13 residues. V shed 10 bases and J 2 bases; nucleotides not matched to a gene: 4. The germline CDR1 and CDR2 sequences are KGHDR and SFDVKD. The CDR3 DNA sequence: TGTGCCACTGCAGCGGGAGACACAGATACGCAGTATTTT. It translates to CATAAGDTDTQYF.

The J gene is TRBJ2-7, the V gene TRBV7-2; TRBD2 might be the D (5 bases). The V end was cut by 5 bases, the J end by 5 bases, with 19 bases between. Germline CDR1 is SGHTA and CDR2 is FQGNSA. The CDR3 runs 15 residues. In DNA form, the CDR3 reads TGTGCCAGCAGCCCCCGACTGGACGGGATCAACGAGCAGTACTTC. Its translation is CASSPRLDGINEQYF.

This chain links TRBV6-1 with TRBJ2-1; 9 bases are shared with TRBD2. After removal of 2 bases from V and 7 bases from J, the junction contained 6 bases not matched to a gene. The CDR3 is 15 amino acids. Germline CDR1 MNHNS, CDR2 SASEGT. The CDR3 nucleotides read TGTGCCAGCAGTGAACATAGCGGGGGACTGAATGAGCAGTTCTTC. Translating gives CASSEHSGGLNEQFF.

CDR3 loop: CASSLIGQAGNTIYF. CDR3 nucleotide sequence: TGCGCCAGCAGCCTAATCGGACAAGCGGGGAACACCATATATTTT. The chain links TRBV5-1 to TRBJ1-3; TRBD1 might be the D (5 bases). The CDR3 extends over 15 amino acids. The germline CDR1 and CDR2 sequences are SGHRS and YFSETQ. V shed 4 bases and J shed 7 bases, with 18 bases lying between them.

CDR3 in DNA: TGTGCCAGCACGCGTGCCTCCACCGGGGAGCTGTTTTTT. This gives the protein CASTRASTGELFF. The J gene is TRBJ2-2, the V gene TRBV27; D call uncertain. The CDR3 is 13 amino acids. Germline V gene data show CDR1 as MNHEY and CDR2 as SMNVEV (reference sequence). V dropped 7 bases and J dropped 4 bases, with 10 bases sitting between them.

This sequence joins TRBV11-2 and TRBJ2-5; either TRBD1 or TRBD2 may supply D (6 bases each). V lost 1 base and J lost 4, with 16 bases in between. The CDR3 is made up of 16 amino acids. CDR1 is SGHAT and CDR2 is FQNNGV in the germline V gene. The chain's CDR3 is CASSLGGAFLIETQYF. Here the CDR3 DNA reads TGTGCCAGCAGCTTAGGGGGGGCCTTCCTAATAGAGACCCAGTACTTC.

This chain uses TRBV18 with TRBJ2-3; D is ambiguous. V was trimmed by 4 bases and J by 2 bases, leaving 4 bases between them. Per the germline V gene, CDR1 is KGHSH and CDR2 is LQKENI. The CDR3 covers 12 residues. CDR3 region: CASSQSTDTQYF. The CDR3 coding sequence is TGTGCCAGCTCACAGTCCACAGATACGCAGTATTTT.

The chain employs TRBV6-2 or TRBV6-3 and TRBJ2-7; no firm D call. There are 14 residues in the CDR3. With 5 bases removed from V and 0 bases from J, the gap between germline ends came to 11 bases. CDR1 and CDR2 (germline): MNHEY, SVGEGT. The CDR3 sequence is CASSRAPSSYEQYF. In DNA form, the CDR3 reads TGTGCCAGCAGTCGTGCGCCAAGCTCCTACGAGCAGTACTTC.

The chain couples TRBV28 to TRBJ1-1; D not resolved. Per the germline V gene, CDR1 is MDHEN and CDR2 is SYDVKM. V lost 7 bases and J 1 base, leaving 16 bases between the germline ends. The CDR3 is made up of 15 amino acids. CDR3: CASTPLTLRNTEAFF. CDR3 coding DNA: TGTGCCAGCACTCCACTGACATTGAGGAACACTGAAGCTTTCTTT. Full variable domain (rest looked up from reference TRBV28 and TRBJ1-1): DVKVTQSSRYLVKRTGEKVFLECVQDMDHENMFWYRQDPGLGLRLIYFSYDVKMKEKGDIPEGYSVSREKKERFSLILESASTNQTSMYLCASTPLTLRNTEAFFGQGTRLTVV.

This clone is labeled medium-sized (0.01 to 0.1%). The CDR3 region is CASRPASGNTIYF. CDR3 nucleotides: TGTGCCAGCCGCCCGGCGAGTGGAAACACCATATATTTT. The chain carries TRBV7-9 and TRBJ1-3; D is uncertain. Trimming removed 8 bases at V and 3 bases at J, with 11 bases between. This CDR3 spans 13 amino acids. Germline V CDR1 and CDR2: SEHNR, FQNEAQ (reference sequence).

V and J are TRBV3-1 (or the pseudogene TRBV3-2) and TRBJ2-3; 11 nucleotides line up with TRBD2. This CDR3 comprises 15 residues. After removal of 4 bases from V and 1 base from J, the junction contained 1 base not matched to a gene. Germline loops: CDR1 LGHDT, CDR2 YNNKEL (reference sequence). The CDR3 sequence: CASSLLAGGTDTQYF. The CDR3 nucleotides are TGTGCCAGCAGCCTACTAGCGGGGGGCACAGATACGCAGTATTTT.

This clone was picked up a small number of times. The chain is built from TRBV7-6 and TRBJ2-6; 11 bases line up with TRBD1. Germline CDR1 SGHVS, CDR2 FNYEAQ. V lost 4 bases and J lost 0; bases outside the gene matches: 8. This CDR3 has 19 residues. The CDR3 sequence: CASSSRTGGAYSGANVLTF. The CDR3 nucleotides are TGTGCCAGCAGCTCGCGGACAGGGGGCGCATACTCTGGGGCCAACGTCCTGACTTTC.

The rearrangement uses TRBV28 and TRBJ1-2, with D maybe TRBD1 (6 bases). The V end lost 5 bases, the J end lost 0 bases, and 13 bases lay between the germline ends. Germline CDR1 and CDR2: MDHEN and SYDVKM. The CDR3 extends over 15 amino acids. The CDR3 sequence is CASSSTGPPNYGYTF. DNA of the CDR3: TGTGCCAGCAGTAGCACAGGGCCCCCTAACTATGGCTACACCTTC.

The chain carries TRBV7-2 and TRBJ1-2, with 9 bases identical to TRBD1. The CDR3 has 15 residues. Germline CDR1 is SGHTA and CDR2 is FQGNSA. The V segment lost 3 bases and the J segment 8 bases; nucleotides outside the gene matches: 10. The CDR3 loop is CASSFPTDRGRGYTF. The CDR3 DNA is TGTGCCAGCAGCTTTCCCACGGACAGGGGACGAGGCTACACCTTC.

This chain links TRBV7-9 with TRBJ1-1, with unresolved D. V lost 1 base and J lost 7, with 13 bases in between. Germline-derived CDR1 and CDR2 are SEHNR and FQNEAQ (reference sequence). The CDR3 covers 14 residues. The CDR3 nucleotides read TGTGCCAGCAGCTTAGGGCAGCGTCTTAATGAAGCTTTCTTT. Its translation is CASSLGQRLNEAFF.

The chain carries TRBV7-2 and TRBJ2-3; 8 bases match TRBD1. The CDR3 spans 16 residues. Germline CDR1 reads SGHTA; CDR2 reads FQGNSA. Trimming cost V 5 bases and J 4 bases; bases outside gene matches: 11. The CDR3 loop is CASSPVQGADADTQYF. In nucleotides, the CDR3 is TGTGCCAGCAGCCCAGTTCAGGGGGCGGACGCAGATACGCAGTATTTT.

In its sample, this clone was seen a few times. V and J are TRBV4-3 and TRBJ2-7, with D perhaps matching TRBD2 (6 bases). CDR1 and CDR2 from the germline V gene are LGHNA and YSLEER. The CDR3 is 14 residues long. V lost 1 base and J 3 bases, leaving 10 bases between the germline ends. The CDR3 sequence is CASSQAEGSYEQYF. CDR3 sequence (DNA): TGCGCCAGCAGCCAAGCGGAGGGCAGCTACGAGCAGTACTTC.

The gene calls are TRBV5-6 and TRBJ1-5; a possible D gene is TRBD1 (6 bases). Per germline, CDR1 SGHDT and CDR2 YYEEEE. The CDR3 sequence is 16 residues long. Trimming removed 3 bases from V and 1 base from J, with 14 bases in between. The CDR3 DNA reads as TGTGCCAGCAGCTCCCAGTGGGGGGCCAGCAATCAGCCCCAGCATTTT. Protein product: CASSSQWGASNQPQHF.

This rearrangement joins TRBV29-1 to TRBJ1-2; D is perhaps TRBD1 (5 bases). Trimming removed 2 bases at V and 0 bases at J, with 19 bases between. The CDR3 extends over 17 amino acids. Germline CDR1 and CDR2: SQVTM and ANQGSEA. The CDR3 DNA reads as TGCAGCGTTGAACCCTTTGGTACAGGTCATACTAACTATGGCTACACCTTC. Translated: CSVEPFGTGHTNYGYTF. The complete variable domain, with remaining parts taken from reference TRBV29-1 and TRBJ1-2, reads SAVISQKPSRDICQRGTSLTIQCQVDSQVTMMFWYRQQPGQSLTLIATANQGSEATYESGFVIDKFPISRPNLTFSTLTVSNMSPEDSSIYLCSVEPFGTGHTNYGYTFGSGTRLTVV.

About this clone: Other DNA sequences within the sample encode an identical CDR3. This chain joins TRBV19 and TRBJ1-1; no clear D gene. Deletions cut 5 bases from V and 1 base from J, with 5 bases between. The CDR3 runs to 12 residues. The germline V gene encodes CDR1 LNHDA and CDR2 SQIVND (reference sequence). CDR3 coding DNA: TGTGCCAGTAGTTTAGGGAACACTGAAGCTTTCTTT. Protein sequence: CASSLGNTEAFF.

The chain carries TRBV6-2 or TRBV6-3 and TRBJ2-4; D gene ambiguous. V lost 2 bases and J lost 0, with 11 bases in between. This CDR3 comprises 16 residues. CDR1 and CDR2 (germline): MNHEY, SVGEGT. CDR3 loop: CASSYVHDLAKNIQYF. The CDR3 DNA follows: TGTGCCAGCAGTTACGTCCACGACCTAGCCAAAAACATTCAGTACTTC.